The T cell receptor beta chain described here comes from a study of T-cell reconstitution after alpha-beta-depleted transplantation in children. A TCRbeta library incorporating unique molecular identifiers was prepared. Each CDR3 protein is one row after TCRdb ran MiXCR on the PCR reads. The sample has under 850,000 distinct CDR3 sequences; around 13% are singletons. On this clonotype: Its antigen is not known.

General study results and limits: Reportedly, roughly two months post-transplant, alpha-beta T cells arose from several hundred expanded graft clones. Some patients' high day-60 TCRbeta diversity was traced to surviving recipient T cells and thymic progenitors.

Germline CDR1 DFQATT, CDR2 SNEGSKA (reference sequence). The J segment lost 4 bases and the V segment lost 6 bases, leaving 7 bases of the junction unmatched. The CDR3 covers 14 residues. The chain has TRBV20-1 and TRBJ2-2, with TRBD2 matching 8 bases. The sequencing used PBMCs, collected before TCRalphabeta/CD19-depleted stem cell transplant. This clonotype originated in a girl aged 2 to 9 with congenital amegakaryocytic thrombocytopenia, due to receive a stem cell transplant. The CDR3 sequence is CSAPAGAVTGELFF. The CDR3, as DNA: TGCAGTGCCCCAGCGGGGGCGGTCACCGGGGAGCTGTTTTTT.